Shown below are 11 T cell receptor beta chains from a single sample sequenced in a study of blood T cell repertoires in COVID-19. Data came from immunoSEQ multiplex PCR; TCRdb stores just in-frame clones and leaves some out. This table holds approximately 280,000 clones, 88% found once. Sequenced material: peripheral blood. These receptors were collected from a man between 18 and 35 years old with active or convalescent COVID-19.

This clone occurred once. This chain connects TRBV9 to TRBJ1-2; possible D gene TRBD1, 6 bases. CDR1 and CDR2 from the germline V gene are SGDLS and YYNGEE. Trimming pared 4 bases from V and 6 bases from J, leaving 16 bases between. The length of the CDR3 is 14 residues. The CDR3 here is CASSPTGSGDGYTF. CDR3 DNA: TGTGCCAGCAGCCCCACAGGGAGCGGGGATGGCTACACCTTC.

This clone was detected once. The V call is TRBV6-5, the J call TRBJ1-1, with D unclear. The CDR3 contains 12 residues. Germline-derived CDR1 and CDR2 are MNHEY and SVGAGI. Trimming took off 8 bases at V and 5 bases at J, with 12 bases between the two ends. The CDR3 region is CASLDPGTEAFF. In DNA, the CDR3 is TGTGCCAGCCTCGACCCCGGGACTGAAGCTTTCTTT.

V usage is TRBV7-2 and J usage is TRBJ1-2; 9 nucleotides line up with TRBD1. Germline assignment: CDR1 SGHTA and CDR2 FQGNSA. The CDR3 spans 14 residues. Unmatched junction bases numbered 10, after V lost 6 bases and J lost 8 bases. The CDR3 reads CASRYSGTGTGYTF. The CDR3 bases are TGTGCCAGCAGATATTCCGGGACAGGGACCGGCTACACCTTC.

The V and J genes are TRBV11-2 and TRBJ1-2; tentatively, D is TRBD1 (6 bases). CDR1 SGHAT and CDR2 FQNNGV come from the germline V gene. Trimming removed 1 base at V and 4 bases at J, with 13 bases between. The CDR3 totals 15 residues. The chain's CDR3 is CASSLVPGASYGYTF. The CDR3 bases are TGTGCCAGCAGCTTAGTGCCAGGGGCTAGCTATGGCTACACCTTC.

This chain connects TRBV11-2 to TRBJ2-5; 8 nucleotides line up with TRBD2. V shed 1 base, J shed 5 bases, and the junction held 9 bases outside the gene matches. Germline CDR1 is SGHAT and CDR2 is FQNNGV. The CDR3 runs to 16 residues. The CDR3 bases are TGTGCCAGCAGCTTAGGAGTCCGGGGGGGCCGCGAGACCCAGTACTTC. It specifies CASSLGVRGGRETQYF.

DNA for the CDR3: TGTGCCAGCAGCTTAGCGGCACAGAGTACAACTAATGAAAAACTGTTTTTT. Its translation: CASSLAAQSTTNEKLFF. The chain carries TRBV7-6 and TRBJ1-4; D is unresolved. The length of the CDR3 is 17 residues. CDR1 is SGHVS and CDR2 is FNYEAQ in the germline V gene. V was clipped by 0 bases and J by 0 bases, with 11 bases between them.

The V call is TRBV4-1, the J call TRBJ1-4; tentative D call: TRBD1 (6 bases). The germline V gene encodes CDR1 MGHRA and CDR2 YSYEKL. CDR3 length equals 16 residues. With 3 bases removed from V and 7 bases from J, the gap between germline ends came to 18 bases. The CDR3 sequence is CASSQPGTGGTEKLFF. CDR3 nucleotide sequence: TGCGCCAGCAGCCAGCCCGGCACGGGGGGCACTGAAAAACTGTTTTTT.

The chain is built from TRBV5-5 and TRBJ2-1; TRBD1 matches 7 bases. With 1 base clipped from V and 4 bases from J, the junction kept 5 bases outside the gene matches. This CDR3 spans 15 amino acids. Germline V CDR1 and CDR2: SGHKS, YYEKEE (reference sequence). CDR3 amino acids: CASSLWTGPYNEQFF. The CDR3 DNA follows: TGTGCCAGCAGCTTGTGGACAGGTCCATACAATGAGCAGTTCTTC.

This sequence joins TRBV12-3 or TRBV12-4 and TRBJ2-1; a possible D gene is TRBD2 (6 bases). The CDR3 is 11 residues long. Trimming took off 3 bases at V and 10 bases at J, with 7 bases between the two ends. The CDR3 region is CASSLGLEQFF. The CDR3 coding sequence is TGTGCCAGCAGTTTGGGACTCGAGCAGTTCTTC.

The J gene is TRBJ2-3, the V gene TRBV9, with 7 positions matching TRBD1. Germline assignment: CDR1 SGDLS and CDR2 YYNGEE. The V segment lost 3 bases and the J segment 8 bases; nucleotides outside the gene matches: 18. The CDR3 consists of 17 residues. The chain's CDR3 is CASSAPQGDRAHGTQYF. The CDR3 region has the DNA TGTGCCAGCAGCGCTCCGCAGGGAGACAGGGCGCATGGTACGCAGTATTTT.

J is TRBJ1-6 and V is TRBV23-1; 7 nucleotides line up with TRBD1. TRBV23-1 is noted as an ORF with a role that remains uncertain. Unmatched junction bases numbered 4, after V lost 3 bases and J lost 5 bases. The CDR3 contains 15 residues. The CDR3 DNA is TGCGCCAGCAGTCAGACCGGGACAGATAATTCACCCCTCCACTTT. Translating it yields CASSQTGTDNSPLHF.